Sequencing of this T cell receptor beta chain was carried out in a study of blood T cell repertoires in COVID-19. Produced via immunoSEQ multiplex PCR; TCRdb's table is partial and in-frame only. Counted here are under 70,000 clones, 80% to 90% occurring once; the ten biggest clones make up 3.5% to 4.5%. The sequence was collected from a middle-aged man with acute or convalescent COVID-19. Sequencing was performed on peripheral blood.

DNA of the CDR3: TGTGCCAGCTCACAACAACAGGGGACTGGGGCCAACGTCCTGACTTTC. This gives the protein CASSQQQGTGANVLTF. V is TRBV18 and J is TRBJ2-6; 7 bases map to TRBD1. This CDR3 region has 16 residues. Per germline, CDR1 KGHSH and CDR2 LQKENI. The J segment lost 2 bases and the V segment lost 4 bases, leaving 5 bases of the junction unmatched.